The sequence of this TCR beta chain was determined in a study of OX40 agonist ivuxolimab in advanced cancers. Study-wide context: Ivuxolimab, which targeted the costimulatory receptor OX40 (CD134), was an agonistic, fully human IgG2 monoclonal antibody. The purpose of peripheral TCRbeta sequencing was to test whether ivuxolimab changed TCR sequence diversity and led to clonal T-cell expansion. Partial responses occurred in three dose-escalation patients: two with cutaneous melanoma and one with hepatocellular carcinoma. Of the roughly 51 patients in dose escalation, about 19 had hepatocellular carcinoma, about 15 had melanoma, 9 had renal cell carcinoma and 9 had head and neck cancer. Patients were allowed to have had prior anti-PD-1, anti-PD-L1 or anti-CTLA-4 therapy, and 40% of the dose-escalation patients had previously received checkpoint inhibitors. The dose-escalation cohort was about 86% male with a mean age of about 60 years, ranging from roughly 23 to 79. The paper covers the monotherapy dose-escalation part of the phase I ivuxolimab trial, which included N ≈ 54 patients. Intravenous ivuxolimab was administered to patients every 2 weeks at six dose levels: 0.01, 0.1, 0.3, 1.5, 3 and 10 mg/kg.

Note on this clone: Its antigen target is currently unknown. The sample holds no much larger clone one base away, and base qualities are not on file. Other DNA sequences in this specimen translate into the identical CDR3.

General findings and caveats noted by the study authors: Partial responders in the 0.1-3.0 mg/kg groups had among the lowest normalized peripheral clonal expansion, especially among CD8+ T cells. Low levels of normalized T-cell clonal expansion were also seen in some patients who did not respond. The antigen specificity of the peripheral T cells that underwent clonal expansion was not determined. Clonal expansion of both CD4+ and CD8+ blood T cells was observed from baseline to week 6 at doses 0.1 to 3.0 mg/kg. After ivuxolimab, expanded clones were on average more numerous among CD8+ T cells than among CD4+ T cells.

Patients with autoimmune disease history or receiving systemic immunosuppression were excluded from the trial. Peripheral blood for TCR sequencing was drawn from every dose cohort at baseline, at cycle 4 day 1 and at cycle 7 day 1. The samples were drawn from a first-in-human, open-label, multicenter phase I dose-escalation trial of ivuxolimab. Adults with locally advanced or metastatic head and neck squamous cell, hepatocellular, melanoma or renal cell carcinoma were enrolled in the trial. Before TCR sequencing, CD4+ T cells and CD8+ T cells were sorted from peripheral blood as separate populations. V and J are truncated by 2 bases and 0 bases respectively, leaving an intervening sequence of 7 bases. The CDR3 runs 13 amino acids, cysteine and phenylalanine included. The only DNA kept is the CDR3, 39 bases in frame from the first base. According to the germline V gene (reference sequence), CDR1 reads GTSNPN and CDR2 reads SVGIG.

To sequence the TCRbeta CDR3 region, genomic DNA was isolated from the sorted cells. The immunoSEQ Assay was used for sequencing of TCRbeta CDR3 regions. What TCRdb holds here is the immuneACCESS table cut down to in-frame rearrangements. Part of the clones is not present; checked against another copy, under half of the missing clones reflect an unresolved V gene, and the others are unexplained. The sample contains tens of thousands of clones, around 89% of them found a single time. Roughly 0.59% of the sample goes to the ten largest clones. The V gene is TRBV30 and the J gene is TRBJ1-1; the D gene is not confidently resolved. This sample comprised CD4+ or CD8+ T cells sorted from blood, obtained in a trial of the OX40 agonist ivuxolimab. This TCR was sampled from an adult with an advanced solid tumor such as melanoma, head and neck, liver or kidney cancer. The DNA reads as follows: TGTGCCTGGAGTACGGGAATGAACACTGAAGCTTTCTTT. This codes for CAWSTGMNTEAFF.